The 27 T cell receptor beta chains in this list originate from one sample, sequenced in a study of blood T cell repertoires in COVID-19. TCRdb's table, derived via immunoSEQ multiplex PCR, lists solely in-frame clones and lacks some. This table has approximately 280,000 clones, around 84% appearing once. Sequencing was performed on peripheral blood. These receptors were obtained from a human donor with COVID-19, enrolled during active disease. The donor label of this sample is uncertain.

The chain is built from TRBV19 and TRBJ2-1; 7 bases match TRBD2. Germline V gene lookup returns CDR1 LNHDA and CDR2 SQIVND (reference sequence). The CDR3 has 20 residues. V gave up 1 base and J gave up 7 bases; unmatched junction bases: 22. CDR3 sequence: CASSIGGIGGGLLTPNEQFF. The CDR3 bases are TGTGCCAGTAGTATAGGAGGAATCGGGGGAGGGCTTCTTACCCCGAATGAGCAGTTCTTC.

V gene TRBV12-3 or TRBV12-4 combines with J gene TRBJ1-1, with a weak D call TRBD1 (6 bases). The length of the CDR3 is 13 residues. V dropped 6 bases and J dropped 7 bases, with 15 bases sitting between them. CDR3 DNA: TGTGCCAGCAGCGTAGACAGGACGATTGAAGCTTTCTTT. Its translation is CASSVDRTIEAFF.

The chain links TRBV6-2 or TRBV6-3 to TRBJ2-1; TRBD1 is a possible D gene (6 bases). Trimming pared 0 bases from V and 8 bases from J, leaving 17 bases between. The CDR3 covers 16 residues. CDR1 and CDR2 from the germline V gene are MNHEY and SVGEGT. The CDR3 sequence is CASSYSGRGNVDEQFF. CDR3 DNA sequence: TGTGCCAGCAGTTACTCGGGCAGGGGAAACGTGGATGAGCAGTTCTTC.

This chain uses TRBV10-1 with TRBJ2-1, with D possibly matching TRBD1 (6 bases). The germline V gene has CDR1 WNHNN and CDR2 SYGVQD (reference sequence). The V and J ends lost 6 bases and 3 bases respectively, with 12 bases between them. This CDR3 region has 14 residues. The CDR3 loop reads CASRGHAIYNEQFF. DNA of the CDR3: TGCGCCAGCAGGGGACATGCGATCTACAATGAGCAGTTCTTC.

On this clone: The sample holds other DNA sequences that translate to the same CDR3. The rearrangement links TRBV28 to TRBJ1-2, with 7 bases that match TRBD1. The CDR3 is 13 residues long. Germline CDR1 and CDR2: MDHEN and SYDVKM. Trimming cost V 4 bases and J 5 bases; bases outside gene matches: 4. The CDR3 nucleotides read TGTGCCAGCAGTTCCGGGACAGCTTATGGCTACACCTTC. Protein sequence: CASSSGTAYGYTF.

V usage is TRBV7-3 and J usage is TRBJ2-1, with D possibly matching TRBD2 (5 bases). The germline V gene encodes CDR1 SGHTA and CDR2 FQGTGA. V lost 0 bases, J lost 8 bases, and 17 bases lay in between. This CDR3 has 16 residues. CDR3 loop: CASSLTGPSPEHEQFF. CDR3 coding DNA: TGTGCCAGCAGCTTAACAGGGCCTAGCCCCGAGCATGAGCAGTTCTTC.

In nucleotides, the CDR3 is TGTGCCAGCAGCCCACGGACTAGCGGGAGGTCGGGAACGCAGTATTTT. Encoded protein: CASSPRTSGRSGTQYF. This chain uses TRBV7-9 with TRBJ2-3; 14 bases are shared with TRBD2. This CDR3 region has 16 residues. After removal of 5 bases from V and 9 bases from J, the junction contained 10 bases not matched to a gene. Germline assignment: CDR1 SEHNR and CDR2 FQNEAQ (reference sequence).

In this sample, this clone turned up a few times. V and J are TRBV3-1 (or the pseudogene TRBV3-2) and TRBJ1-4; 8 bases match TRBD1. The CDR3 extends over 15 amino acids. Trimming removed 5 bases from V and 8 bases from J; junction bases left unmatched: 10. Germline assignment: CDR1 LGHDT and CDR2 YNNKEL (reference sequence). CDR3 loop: CASSYRDRLGEKLFF. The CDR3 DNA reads TGTGCCAGCAGCTACCGGGACAGGTTAGGCGAAAAACTGTTTTTT.

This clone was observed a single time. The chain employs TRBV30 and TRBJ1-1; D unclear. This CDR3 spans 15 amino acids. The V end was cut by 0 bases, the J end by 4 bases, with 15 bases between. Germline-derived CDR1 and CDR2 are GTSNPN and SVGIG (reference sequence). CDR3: CAWSVRRVESTEAFF. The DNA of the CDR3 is TGTGCCTGGAGTGTACGTCGGGTAGAGAGCACTGAAGCTTTCTTT.

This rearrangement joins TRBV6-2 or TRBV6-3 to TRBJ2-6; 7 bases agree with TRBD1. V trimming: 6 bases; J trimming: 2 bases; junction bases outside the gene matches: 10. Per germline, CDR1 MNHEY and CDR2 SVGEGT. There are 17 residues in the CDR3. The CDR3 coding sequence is TGTGCCAGCAGCCGACAGGGAAGGATCCCTGGGGCCAACGTCCTGACTTTC. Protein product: CASSRQGRIPGANVLTF.

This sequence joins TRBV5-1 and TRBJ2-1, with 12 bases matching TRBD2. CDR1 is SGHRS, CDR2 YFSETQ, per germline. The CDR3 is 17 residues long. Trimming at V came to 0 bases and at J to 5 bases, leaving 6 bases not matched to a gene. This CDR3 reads CASSLGGLAGLNNEQFF. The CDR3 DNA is TGCGCCAGCAGCTTGGGCGGACTAGCGGGACTAAACAATGAGCAGTTCTTC.

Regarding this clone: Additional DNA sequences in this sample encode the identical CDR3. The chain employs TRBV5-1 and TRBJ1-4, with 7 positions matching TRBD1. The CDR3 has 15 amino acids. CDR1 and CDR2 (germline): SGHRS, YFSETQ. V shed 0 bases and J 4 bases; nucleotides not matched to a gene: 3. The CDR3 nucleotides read TGCGCCAGCAGCTTGGCCGGACAGGATAATGAAAAACTGTTTTTT. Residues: CASSLAGQDNEKLFF.

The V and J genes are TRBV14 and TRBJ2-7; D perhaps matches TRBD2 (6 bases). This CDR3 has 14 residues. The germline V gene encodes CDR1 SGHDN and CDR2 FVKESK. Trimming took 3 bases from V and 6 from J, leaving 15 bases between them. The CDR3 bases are TGTGCCAGCAGCCACCCCCGGGGGTCCCGCGAGCAGTACTTC. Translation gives CASSHPRGSREQYF.

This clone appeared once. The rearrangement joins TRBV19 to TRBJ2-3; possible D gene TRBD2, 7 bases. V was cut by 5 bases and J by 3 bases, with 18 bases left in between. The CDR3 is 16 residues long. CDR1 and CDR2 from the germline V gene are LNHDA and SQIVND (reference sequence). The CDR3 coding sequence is TGTGCCAGTAGTTTCAGGAGGGGGGGAGGGACAGATACGCAGTATTTT. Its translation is CASSFRRGGGTDTQYF.

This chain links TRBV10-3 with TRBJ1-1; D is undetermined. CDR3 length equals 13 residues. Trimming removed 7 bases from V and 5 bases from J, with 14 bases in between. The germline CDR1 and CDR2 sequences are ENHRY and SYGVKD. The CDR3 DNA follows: TGTGCCATCATCTCGGGGAAGGGAACTGAAGCTTTCTTT. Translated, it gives CAIISGKGTEAFF.

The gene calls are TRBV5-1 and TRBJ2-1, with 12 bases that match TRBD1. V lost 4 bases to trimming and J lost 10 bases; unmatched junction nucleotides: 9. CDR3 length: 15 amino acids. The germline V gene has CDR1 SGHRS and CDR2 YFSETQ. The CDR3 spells CASSDRDRGRREQFF. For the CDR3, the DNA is TGCGCCAGCAGCGACCGGGACAGGGGGCGACGAGAGCAGTTCTTC.

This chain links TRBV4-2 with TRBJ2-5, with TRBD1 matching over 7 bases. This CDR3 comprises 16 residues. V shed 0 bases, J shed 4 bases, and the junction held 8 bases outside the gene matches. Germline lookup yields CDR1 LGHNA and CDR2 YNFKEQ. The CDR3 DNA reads TGTGCCAGCAGCCAAGATGTACGGACAGGCGGAGAGACCCAGTACTTC. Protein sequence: CASSQDVRTGGETQYF.

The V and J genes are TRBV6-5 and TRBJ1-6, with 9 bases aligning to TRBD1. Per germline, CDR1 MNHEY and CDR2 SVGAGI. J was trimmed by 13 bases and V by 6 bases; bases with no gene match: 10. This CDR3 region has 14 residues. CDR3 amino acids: CASRIDRGAIPLHF. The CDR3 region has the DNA TGTGCCAGCAGGATTGACAGGGGGGCCATTCCCCTCCACTTT.

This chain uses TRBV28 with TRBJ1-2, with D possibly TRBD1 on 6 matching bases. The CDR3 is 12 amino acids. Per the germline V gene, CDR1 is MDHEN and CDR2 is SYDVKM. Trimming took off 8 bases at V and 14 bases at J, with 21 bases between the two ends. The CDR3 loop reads CASGQPRITFTF. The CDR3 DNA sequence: TGTGCCAGCGGACAGCCCCGTATTACTTTTACCTTC.

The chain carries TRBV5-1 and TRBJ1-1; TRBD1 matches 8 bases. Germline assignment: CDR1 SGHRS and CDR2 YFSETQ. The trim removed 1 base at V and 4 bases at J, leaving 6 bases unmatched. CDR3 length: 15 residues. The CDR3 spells CASSLWAGQGTEAFF. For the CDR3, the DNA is TGCGCCAGCAGCTTGTGGGCCGGACAGGGCACTGAAGCTTTCTTT.

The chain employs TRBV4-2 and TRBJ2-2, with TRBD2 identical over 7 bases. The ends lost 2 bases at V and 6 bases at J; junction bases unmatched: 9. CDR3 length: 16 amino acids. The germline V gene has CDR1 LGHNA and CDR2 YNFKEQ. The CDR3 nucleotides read TGTGCCAGCAGCCAACGGACTAGTCGTGAGTCCGGGGAGCTGTTTTTT. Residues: CASSQRTSRESGELFF.

The CDR3 here is CASSSYRSGGYNEQFF. For the CDR3, the DNA is TGTGCCAGCAGCTCCTATCGTAGCGGGGGCTACAATGAGCAGTTCTTC. This chain links TRBV7-3 with TRBJ2-1; 9 bases map to TRBD2. The V gene end was trimmed by 4 bases and the J gene end by 3 bases; junction bases not matched to a gene: 7. This CDR3 comprises 16 residues. The germline V gene encodes CDR1 SGHTA and CDR2 FQGTGA.

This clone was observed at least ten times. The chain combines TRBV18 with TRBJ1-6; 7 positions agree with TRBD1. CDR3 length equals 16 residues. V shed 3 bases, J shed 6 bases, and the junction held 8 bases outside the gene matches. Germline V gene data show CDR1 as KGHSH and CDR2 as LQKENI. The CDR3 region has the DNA TGTGCCAGCTCACCCGGAGCGGACAGGTTTAATTCACCCCTCCACTTT. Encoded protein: CASSPGADRFNSPLHF.

The CDR3 sequence: CAWSVRSQETQYF. CDR3 sequence (DNA): TGTGCCTGGAGTGTGCGGTCCCAAGAGACCCAGTACTTC. The V gene is TRBV30, the J gene TRBJ2-5; unclear D gene. Germline CDR1 is GTSNPN and CDR2 is SVGIG (reference sequence). The CDR3 runs to 13 residues. Trimming stripped 0 bases from V and 1 base from J, with 6 bases between.

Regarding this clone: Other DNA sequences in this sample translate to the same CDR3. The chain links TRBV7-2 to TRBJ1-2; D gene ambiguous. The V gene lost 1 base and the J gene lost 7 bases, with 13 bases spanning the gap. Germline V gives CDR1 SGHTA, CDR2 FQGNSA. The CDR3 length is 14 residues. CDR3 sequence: CASSLGRARGGYTF. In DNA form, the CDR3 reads TGTGCCAGCAGCTTAGGGAGGGCCCGGGGTGGCTACACCTTC. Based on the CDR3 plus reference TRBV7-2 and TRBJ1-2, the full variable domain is GAGVSQSPSNKVTEKGKDVELRCDPISGHTALYWYRQSLGQGLEFLIYFQGNSAPDKSGLPSDRFSAERTGGSVSTLTIQRTQQEDSAVYLCASSLGRARGGYTFGSGTRLTVV.

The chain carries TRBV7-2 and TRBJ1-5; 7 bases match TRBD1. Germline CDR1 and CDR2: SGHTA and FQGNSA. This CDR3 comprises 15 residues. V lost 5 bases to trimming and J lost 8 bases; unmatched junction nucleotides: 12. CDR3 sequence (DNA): TGTGCCAGCAGCCCAGGTGCGCGCAGGGGGGAGCCCCAGCATTTT. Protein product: CASSPGARRGEPQHF.

DNA for the CDR3: TGTGCCAGCAGTTCCGGGACTCGGAACACTGAAGCTTTCTTT. It encodes CASSSGTRNTEAFF. This sequence joins TRBV27 and TRBJ1-1, with a possible D match to TRBD1 (5 bases). The germline V gene encodes CDR1 MNHEY and CDR2 SMNVEV (reference sequence). This CDR3 is built from 14 residues. V lost 4 bases and J lost 1, with 10 bases in between.